What follows is one T cell receptor beta chain and its context. Its antigen remains unknown. Germline-derived CDR1 and CDR2 are MGHRA and YSYEKL. The CDR3 runs to 15 residues. With V trimmed by 1 base and J by 7 bases, 4 bases remained unmatched. Using immunoSEQ multiplex PCR, the repertoire was profiled, and TCRdb retains in-frame clones only, with some absent. This sample has around 100,000 clones, with 91% found just once. The data belong to a study of OX40 agonist ivuxolimab in advanced cancers. Study in general: Head and neck, renal cell, melanoma or hepatocellular carcinoma were the cancers that dose-escalation patients had. Partial responses occurred in three patients (one hepatocellular carcinoma, two cutaneous melanoma).

Overall study findings and caveats: In the expanded peripheral T cells, antigen specificity was never determined.

Sequenced material: CD4+ or CD8+ T cells sorted from blood, taken in a trial of the OX40 agonist ivuxolimab. The clonotype comes from an adult with an advanced solid tumor such as melanoma, head and neck, liver or kidney cancer. The chain couples TRBV4-1 to TRBJ2-1; 10 nucleotides agree with TRBD1. In nucleotides, the CDR3 is TGCGCCAGCAGCCAAGGACAGGGGGCCTTGAATGAGCAGTTCTTC. Amino acids: CASSQGQGALNEQFF.